The 26 T cell receptor beta chains listed next were all sequenced from one sample in a study of technical replicates of blood from several donors. Assay used: immunoSEQ multiplex PCR; TCRdb lists only in-frame clones, some missing. There are tens of thousands of clones in the sample; around 94% occur only once, and 0.25% lies in the top ten. The sample consisted of T cells isolated from PBMCs. These receptors all come from a human donor in good health.

The chain couples TRBV7-6 to TRBJ2-7; 9 positions agree with TRBD1. The trim removed 5 bases at V and 0 bases at J, leaving 5 bases unmatched. The CDR3 is 15 residues long. CDR1 and CDR2 from the germline V gene are SGHVS and FNYEAQ. The DNA for the CDR3 is TGTGCCAGCAGCCACGGACAGGGGCTCTCCTACGAGCAGTACTTC. This codes for CASSHGQGLSYEQYF.

This chain joins TRBV2 and TRBJ1-1, with TRBD1 identical over 9 bases. This CDR3 comprises 16 residues. The V and J ends lost 3 bases and 4 bases, in that order; junction bases with no gene match: 9. Germline V gene lookup returns CDR1 SNHLY and CDR2 FYNNEI. CDR3 sequence: CASSEPGQGLGTEAFF. The CDR3 DNA reads as TGTGCCAGCAGTGAGCCGGGACAGGGTTTGGGCACTGAAGCTTTCTTT.

The chain employs TRBV7-9 and TRBJ2-1; tentative D call: TRBD1 (5 bases). The V and J ends lost 4 bases and 5 bases respectively, with 15 bases between them. The CDR3 length is 15 residues. Per the germline V gene, CDR1 is SEHNR and CDR2 is FQNEAQ (reference sequence). The CDR3 here is CASSSDRGTDNEQFF. As DNA, the CDR3 is TGTGCCAGCAGCTCCGATAGGGGTACGGACAATGAGCAGTTCTTC. Full variable domain (rest looked up from reference TRBV7-9 and TRBJ2-1): DTGVSQNPRHKITKRGQNVTFRCDPISEHNRLYWYRQTLGQGPEFLTYFQNEAQLEKSRLLSDRFSAERPKGSFSTLEIQRTEQGDSAMYLCASSSDRGTDNEQFFGPGTRLTVL.

This chain joins TRBV2 and TRBJ1-2; 8 nucleotides agree with TRBD1. The CDR3 consists of 15 residues. Trimming cost V 2 bases and J 7 bases; bases outside gene matches: 9. Germline values: CDR1 SNHLY, CDR2 FYNNEI. CDR3: CASSEFAGTGRGYTF. The DNA of the CDR3 is TGTGCCAGCAGTGAATTTGCCGGGACAGGTCGTGGCTACACCTTC.

The chain is built from TRBV4-1 and TRBJ1-1; weak D call: TRBD1 (6 bases). The germline V gene has CDR1 MGHRA and CDR2 YSYEKL. The V end was cut by 2 bases, the J end by 4 bases, with 8 bases between. CDR3 length: 13 amino acids. The CDR3 sequence is CASSQPQGTEAFF. Written as DNA, the CDR3 is TGCGCCAGCAGCCAACCACAGGGCACTGAAGCTTTCTTT.

V and J are TRBV30 and TRBJ2-7; a possible D gene is TRBD2 (5 bases). Germline CDR1 and CDR2: GTSNPN and SVGIG (reference sequence). The CDR3 has 12 amino acids. The ends were cut back, 0 bases at V and 3 bases at J, with 6 bases in the middle. This chain's CDR3 is CAWSVRGYEQYF. The CDR3 coding sequence is TGTGCCTGGAGTGTACGGGGCTACGAGCAGTACTTC.

CDR3 DNA sequence: TGTGCCAGCAGCCAAGTCCCGGCGGAACCTTACCGTCAGCAGTTCTTC. As protein: CASSQVPAEPYRQQFF. The V and J genes are TRBV14 and TRBJ2-1; no firm D call. The CDR3 totals 16 residues. The germline V gene has CDR1 SGHDN and CDR2 FVKESK. The ends were cut back, 1 base at V and 11 bases at J, with 21 bases in the middle.

V usage is TRBV27 and J usage is TRBJ2-1; 7 nucleotides agree with TRBD2. The CDR3 is made up of 14 amino acids. Germline CDR1 reads MNHEY; CDR2 reads SMNVEV (reference sequence). Germline trimming cut 3 bases from V and 8 bases from J; bases unmatched to any gene: 7. The CDR3 loop is CASSFGTKIDEQFF. CDR3 coding DNA: TGTGCCAGCAGTTTCGGGACTAAAATCGATGAGCAGTTCTTC.

This clone was found once. CDR3 in amino acids: CASSMGQGLADTQYF. The CDR3 nucleotides are TGTGCCAGCAGTATGGGACAGGGGTTGGCAGATACGCAGTATTTT. The chain combines TRBV27 with TRBJ2-3, with 10 positions matching TRBD1. Per germline, CDR1 MNHEY and CDR2 SMNVEV (reference sequence). The ends lost 5 bases at V and 4 bases at J; junction bases unmatched: 6. CDR3 length equals 15 residues.

This clone appeared a single time. CDR3: CASSPTGVGTQYF. For the CDR3, the DNA is TGTGCCAGCAGCCCGACCGGGGTGGGTACGCAGTATTTT. This chain uses TRBV14 with TRBJ2-3, with TRBD2 as a possible D gene (5 bases). V lost 4 bases to trimming and J lost 8 bases, with 13 bases between them. CDR3 size: 13 residues. Germline V lookup: CDR1 SGHDN, CDR2 FVKESK.

This clone was recorded only once. The V and J genes are TRBV5-6 and TRBJ1-1; D is unclear. Trimming stripped 3 bases from V and 0 bases from J, with 6 bases between. CDR3 size: 13 residues. Germline assignment: CDR1 SGHDT and CDR2 YYEEEE. CDR3 sequence: CASSSSVNTEAFF. CDR3 coding DNA: TGTGCCAGCAGCTCGTCAGTGAACACTGAAGCTTTCTTT.

The chain couples TRBV5-6 to TRBJ2-3; TRBD2 is a possible D gene (5 bases). The CDR3 consists of 10 residues. Trimming left V 10 bases short and J 8 bases short, with 11 bases between. The V gene's germline CDR1 is SGHDT and CDR2 YYEEEE. The CDR3 DNA is TGTGCCGTAGCGATTAGTACGCAGTATTTT. It codes for CAVAISTQYF.

The V call is TRBV2, the J call TRBJ2-1; TRBD2 matches 9 bases. The CDR3 runs to 15 residues. Unmatched junction bases numbered 12, after V lost 6 bases and J lost 9 bases. In germline, CDR1 is SNHLY, CDR2 FYNNEI. The CDR3 DNA follows: TGTGCCAGCAGACCCCTAGCGGGACTCAGTGGTGAGCAGTTCTTC. The encoded protein is CASRPLAGLSGEQFF.

The V call is TRBV28, the J call TRBJ1-5; TRBD1 agrees at 8 bases. The V gene end was trimmed by 5 bases and the J gene end by 1 base; junction bases not matched to a gene: 4. Germline V gives CDR1 MDHEN, CDR2 SYDVKM. The CDR3 covers 15 residues. CDR3 DNA sequence: TGTGCCAGCAGTAGTACAGGGGGAAGCAATCAGCCCCAGCATTTT. Translation gives CASSSTGGSNQPQHF.

The V and J genes are TRBV19 and TRBJ2-7; D perhaps matches TRBD1 (6 bases). The CDR3 has 13 amino acids. Trimming removed 4 bases from V and 2 bases from J, with 9 bases in between. Germline assignment: CDR1 LNHDA and CDR2 SQIVND (reference sequence). In DNA, the CDR3 is TGTGCCAGTAGTAAAGGACAGCCCTACGAGCAGTACTTC. Amino acid sequence: CASSKGQPYEQYF.

In nucleotides, the CDR3 is TGCGCCAGCAGCTTGTTAGGGGGCCCGGCCTACGAGCAGTACTTC. Amino acids: CASSLLGGPAYEQYF. The rearrangement uses TRBV5-1 and TRBJ2-7; the match to TRBD1 covers 7 bases. Germline V gives CDR1 SGHRS, CDR2 YFSETQ. This CDR3 spans 15 amino acids. The ends lost 1 base at V and 2 bases at J; junction bases unmatched: 6. The full variable domain, completed using reference TRBV5-1 and TRBJ2-7, is KAGVTQTPRYLIKTRGQQVTLSCSPISGHRSVSWYQQTPGQGLQFLFEYFSETQRNKGNFPGRFSGRQFSNSRSEMNVSTLELGDSALYLCASSLLGGPAYEQYFGPGTRLTVT.

The chain recombines TRBV7-3 with TRBJ2-2; possibly TRBD2 for D (7 bases). Trimming removed 4 bases from V and 3 bases from J, with 15 bases in between. CDR1 SGHTA and CDR2 FQGTGA come from the germline V gene. This CDR3 has 16 residues. In nucleotides, the CDR3 is TGTGCCAGCAGCTCCCGGGGGGCCAGTGACACCGGGGAGCTGTTTTTT. Translating it yields CASSSRGASDTGELFF.

The rearrangement joins TRBV12-5 to TRBJ2-3, with 11 bases fitting TRBD2. Germline loops: CDR1 LGHNT, CDR2 FRNRAP. Trimming cost V 5 bases and J 4 bases; bases outside gene matches: 5. The CDR3 is 15 residues long. The CDR3 bases are TGTGCTAGTGGTCCACGACTAGCGGGGTCAGATACGCAGTATTTT. Translated, it gives CASGPRLAGSDTQYF.

The chain combines TRBV6-5 with TRBJ1-1; no reliable D call. The germline V gene has CDR1 MNHEY and CDR2 SVGAGI. V was clipped by 6 bases and J by 8 bases, with 13 bases between them. The CDR3 extends over 12 amino acids. The CDR3, as DNA: TGTGCCAGCAGGGATATAGGAGGGGAAGCTTTCTTT. This translates into CASRDIGGEAFF.

CDR3 in amino acids: CASSLTGVTGELFF. The CDR3 nucleotides read TGCGCCAGCAGCTTAACCGGGGTAACCGGGGAGCTGTTTTTT. The gene calls are TRBV5-1 and TRBJ2-2; tentative D call: TRBD2 (5 bases). CDR1 SGHRS and CDR2 YFSETQ come from the germline V gene. The CDR3 consists of 14 residues. The V gene lost 2 bases and the J gene lost 5 bases, with 10 bases spanning the gap.

The CDR3 sequence: CASSFSEAGQYF. The DNA for the CDR3 is TGTGCCAGCAGCTTTTCGGAGGCAGGGCAGTACTTC. The V and J genes are TRBV11-2 and TRBJ2-7; weak D call: TRBD2 (5 bases). Germline values: CDR1 SGHAT, CDR2 FQNNGV. The CDR3 loop spans 12 amino acids. Trimming pared 3 bases from V and 9 bases from J, leaving 12 bases between.

This clone was observed once. The V call is TRBV4-1, the J call TRBJ1-3, with a possible D match to TRBD1 (6 bases). The CDR3 has 14 residues. CDR1 and CDR2 from the germline V gene are MGHRA and YSYEKL. Trimming removed 3 bases at V and 4 bases at J, with 10 bases between. CDR3 amino acids: CASSHTGNGNTIYF. DNA for the CDR3: TGCGCCAGCAGCCATACAGGGAACGGAAACACCATATATTTT.

The chain joins TRBV6-4 to TRBJ1-2, with D maybe TRBD1 (5 bases). Germline lookup yields CDR1 MRHNA and CDR2 SNTAGT. This CDR3 is 12 amino acids long. Trimming cost V 5 bases and J 7 bases, with 11 bases left between them. The CDR3 is CASSPPGGGYTF. DNA of the CDR3: TGTGCCAGCAGTCCCCCCGGGGGTGGCTACACCTTC.

This chain joins TRBV30 and TRBJ2-3; 7 bases fit TRBD1. V lost 2 bases, J lost 3 bases, and 8 bases stayed unmatched. The CDR3 is 15 amino acids. Germline V lookup: CDR1 GTSNPN, CDR2 SVGIG (reference sequence). CDR3 residues: CAWSYQGVSTDTQYF. The CDR3 DNA follows: TGTGCCTGGAGTTACCAGGGGGTATCTACAGATACGCAGTATTTT.

The chain has TRBV23-1 and TRBJ2-1; TRBD1 aligns across 7 bases. TRBV23-1 is an open reading frame, and its role is uncertain. V shed 3 bases, J shed 12 bases, and the junction held 8 bases outside the gene matches. This CDR3 spans 13 amino acids. The CDR3 sequence: CASSQSPWTGQFF. The CDR3 DNA reads as TGCGCCAGCAGTCAGTCCCCCTGGACAGGGCAGTTCTTC.

The genes are TRBV5-1 and TRBJ1-2, with 7 bases matching TRBD1. V trimming: 4 bases; J trimming: 2 bases; junction bases outside the gene matches: 2. CDR1 and CDR2 (germline): SGHRS, YFSETQ. This CDR3 is 13 amino acids long. CDR3 nucleotide sequence: TGCGCCAGCAGCGGGGGACAGAACTATGGCTACACCTTC. Residues: CASSGGQNYGYTF.